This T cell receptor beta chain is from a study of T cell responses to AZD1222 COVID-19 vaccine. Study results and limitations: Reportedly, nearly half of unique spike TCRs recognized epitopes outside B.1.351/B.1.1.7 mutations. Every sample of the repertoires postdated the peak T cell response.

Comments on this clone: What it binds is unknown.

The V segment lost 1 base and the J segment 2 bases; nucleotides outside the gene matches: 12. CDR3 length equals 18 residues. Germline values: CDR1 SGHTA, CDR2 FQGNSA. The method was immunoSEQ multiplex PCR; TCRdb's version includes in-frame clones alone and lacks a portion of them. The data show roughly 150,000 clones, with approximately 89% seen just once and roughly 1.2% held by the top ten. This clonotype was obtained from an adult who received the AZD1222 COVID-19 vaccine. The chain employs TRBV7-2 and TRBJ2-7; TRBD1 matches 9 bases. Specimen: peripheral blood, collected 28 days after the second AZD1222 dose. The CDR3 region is CASSLGFEWDRETYEQYF. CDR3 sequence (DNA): TGTGCCAGCAGCTTAGGTTTTGAATGGGACAGGGAAACCTACGAGCAGTACTTC.